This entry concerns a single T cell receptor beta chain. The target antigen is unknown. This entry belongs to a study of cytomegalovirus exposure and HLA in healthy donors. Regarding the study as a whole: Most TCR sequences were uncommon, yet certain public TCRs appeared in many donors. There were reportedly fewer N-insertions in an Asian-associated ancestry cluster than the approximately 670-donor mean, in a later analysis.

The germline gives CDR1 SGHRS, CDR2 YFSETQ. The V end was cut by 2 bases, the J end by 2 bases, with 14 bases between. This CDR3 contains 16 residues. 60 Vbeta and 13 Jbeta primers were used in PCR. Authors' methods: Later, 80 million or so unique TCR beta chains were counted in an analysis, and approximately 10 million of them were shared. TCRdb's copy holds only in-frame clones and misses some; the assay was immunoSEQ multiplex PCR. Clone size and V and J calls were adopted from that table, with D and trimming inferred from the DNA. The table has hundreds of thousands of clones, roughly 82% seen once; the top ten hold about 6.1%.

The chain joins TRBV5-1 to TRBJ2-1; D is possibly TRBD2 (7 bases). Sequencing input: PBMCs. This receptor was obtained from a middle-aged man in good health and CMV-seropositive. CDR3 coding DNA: TGCGCCAGCAGCTTTGAGGGGGGGAGGGCCTACAATGAGCAGTTCTTC. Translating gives CASSFEGGRAYNEQFF.